The table lists the clone carrying this T cell receptor beta chain with a few counts. These data come from a study of identical twins. In TCRdb, the 5' RACE reads were re-called with MiXCR into one record per CDR3 protein. The repertoire has 500,000 to 650,000 distinct CDR3 sequences, around 7.4% of them found once; the top ten carry about 1.6%. This same sample was also part of a study on yellow fever vaccine responses in identical twins. From that study: Twins reportedly appeared to share part of their vaccine T cell response while keeping part individual.

The clonotype originates from a woman between 18 and 30 years old in good health. Input material: PBMCs.

Here the CDR3 reads CASSLDGRGKSSYNEQFF. CDR3 DNA sequence: TGTGCCAGCAGCTTAGACGGCAGGGGGAAGAGCTCCTACAATGAGCAGTTCTTC. The chain combines TRBV11-2 with TRBJ2-1; 7 nucleotides align to TRBD1. The ends lost 0 bases at V and 0 bases at J; junction bases unmatched: 8. Germline-derived CDR1 and CDR2 are SGHAT and FQNNGV. CDR3 length: 18 amino acids.